The 2 T cell receptor beta chains below were found in one sample sequenced in a study of beta chain features in type 1 diabetes. Investigators reverse transcribed all isolated RNA, so they sequenced expressed TCRB transcripts. Only in-frame clones appear in the TCRdb table, and some are missing; sequencing was by immunoSEQ multiplex PCR. The sample yields about 45,000 clones, over 50% seen once. The specimen sequenced was Tregs from blood. The receptor source for this set is a woman aged 18-35 years in good health.

This clone is categorized as medium-sized. This chain uses TRBV7-9 with TRBJ1-1; TRBD1 might be the D (6 bases). The V end lost 5 bases, the J end lost 11 bases, and 15 bases lay between the germline ends. The CDR3 contains 12 residues. CDR1 is SEHNR, CDR2 FQNEAQ, per germline (reference sequence). CDR3 DNA: TGTGCCAGCAGCGGGGGGGCTCCCACGGCTTTCTTT. This sequence encodes CASSGGAPTAFF.

The V and J genes are TRBV28 and TRBJ2-1, with 10 bases matching TRBD1. Germline-derived CDR1 and CDR2 are MDHEN and SYDVKM. The CDR3 has 15 residues. V lost 5 bases, J lost 7 bases, and 8 bases stayed unmatched. The CDR3 here is CASSPPGQGWNEQFF. CDR3 bases: TGTGCCAGCAGTCCCCCGGGACAGGGGTGGAATGAGCAGTTCTTC.